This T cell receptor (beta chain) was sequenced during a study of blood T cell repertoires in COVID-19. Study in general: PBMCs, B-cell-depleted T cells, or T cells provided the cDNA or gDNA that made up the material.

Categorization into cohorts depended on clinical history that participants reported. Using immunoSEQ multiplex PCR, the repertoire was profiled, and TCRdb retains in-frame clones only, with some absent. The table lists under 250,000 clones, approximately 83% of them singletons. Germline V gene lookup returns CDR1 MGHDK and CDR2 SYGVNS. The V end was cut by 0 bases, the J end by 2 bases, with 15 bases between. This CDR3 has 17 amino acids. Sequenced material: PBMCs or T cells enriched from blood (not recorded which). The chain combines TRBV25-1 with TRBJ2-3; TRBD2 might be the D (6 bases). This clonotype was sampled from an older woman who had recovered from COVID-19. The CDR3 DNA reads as TGTGCCAGCAGTGAATATCTTGGCGGAGGGGCCACAGATACGCAGTATTTT. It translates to CASSEYLGGGATDTQYF.